This is a list of T cell receptor beta chains from one sample in a study of shared clonotypes between healthy human individuals. Some clones are missing from TCRdb's copy, which holds only in-frame ones; the method was immunoSEQ multiplex PCR. The sample gives around 1,900,000 clones, over 85% of which show up once; approximately 1.6% is in the top ten. The sample was naive CD8+ T cells from PBMCs. These receptors all stem from a man aged 18 to 29 in good health. Some clones in this sample may be carry-over from other donors' samples. CDR3s include the opening cysteine and the closing phenylalanine or tryptophan. The order of the fields is V gene, clone size, D gene, J gene, CDR3 DNA, CDR3 protein. D genes are given only for firm matches. Clone size, where shown, is once, few, many, or a class for clones that have expanded.

TRBV14,once,-,TRBJ1-4,TGTGCCAGCAGCCTACGACAGGCAACTAATGAAAAACTGTTTTTT,CASSLRQATNEKLFF
TRBV27,-,TRBD1,TRBJ2-7,TGTGCCAGCAGTTTAAGGCAGGGGGCCTACGAGCAGTACTTC,CASSLRQGAYEQYF
TRBV9,few,TRBD1,TRBJ1-1,TGTGCCAGCAGCGTAGTCGGGGACAGGGAAGCTTTCTTT,CASSVVGDREAFF
TRBV6-4,-,-,TRBJ2-1,TGTGCCAGCAGTGACGGGTGGGGTGAGCAGTTCTTC,CASSDGWGEQFF
TRBV27,once,-,TRBJ1-5,TGTGCCAGCAGTCCCGAGGAGGGTTTTGTCAATCAGCCCCAGCATTTT,CASSPEEGFVNQPQHF
TRBV19,-,-,TRBJ2-2,TGTGCCAGTAGTATCAACCCCCTGAACACCGGGGAGCTGTTTTTT,CASSINPLNTGELFF
TRBV7-3,-,TRBD2,TRBJ2-1,TGTGCCAGCAGCCCCCTAGCGGGCCCCGGGGGGAATGAGCAGTTCTTC,CASSPLAGPGGNEQFF
TRBV4-3,-,TRBD1,TRBJ2-7,TGCGCCAGCAGCCACTCACAGGGGGCATACGAGCAGTACTTC,CASSHSQGAYEQYF
TRBV18,-,-,TRBJ1-1,TGTGCCAGCTCCCACCGGGGCCTGGAAGCTTTCTTT,CASSHRGLEAFF
TRBV6-4,-,-,TRBJ2-2,TGTGTCAGCAGTCCAGTTTTAGGAGTCGGGGAGCTGTTTTTT,CVSSPVLGVGELFF
TRBV6-5,-,-,TRBJ2-5,TGTGCCAGCAGTTACTCTCGGTCAGGGGTACGGGTCCAGTACTTC,CASSYSRSGVRVQYF
TRBV27,-,-,TRBJ1-5,TGTGCCAGCAGTTTGGTACAGGGTAATCAGCCCCAGCATTTT,CASSLVQGNQPQHF
TRBV5-6,-,-,TRBJ2-7,TGTGCCAGCAGCTGGGCGAGAAGGGGCGACGAGCAGTACTTC,CASSWARRGDEQYF
TRBV7-6,-,-,TRBJ1-2,TGTGCCAGCGGGGCAGGCGGTGACTACACCTTC,CASGAGGDYTF
TRBV5-6,-,-,TRBJ1-2,TGTGCCAGCAGCTCACCGGGACCCACAAAAGGCTACACCTTC,CASSSPGPTKGYTF
TRBV19,-,-,TRBJ1-4,TGTGCCAGTAGCGAAAGGGGCGCAACTAATGAAAAACTGTTTTTT,CASSERGATNEKLFF
TRBV4-1,-,TRBD1,TRBJ2-7,TGCGCCAGCAGCCAAGGGGACAGACTGTTCTACGAGCAGTACTTC,CASSQGDRLFYEQYF